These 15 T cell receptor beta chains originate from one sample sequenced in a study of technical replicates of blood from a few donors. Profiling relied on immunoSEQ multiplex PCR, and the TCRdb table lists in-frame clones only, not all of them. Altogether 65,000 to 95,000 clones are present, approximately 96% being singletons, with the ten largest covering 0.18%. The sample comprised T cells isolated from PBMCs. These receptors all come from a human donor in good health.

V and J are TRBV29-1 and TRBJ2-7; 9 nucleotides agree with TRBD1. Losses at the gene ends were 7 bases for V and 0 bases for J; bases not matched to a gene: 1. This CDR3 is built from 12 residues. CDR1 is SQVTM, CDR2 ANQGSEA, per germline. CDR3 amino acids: CSGTGDSYEQYF. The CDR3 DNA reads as TGCAGCGGGACAGGGGACTCCTACGAGCAGTACTTC.

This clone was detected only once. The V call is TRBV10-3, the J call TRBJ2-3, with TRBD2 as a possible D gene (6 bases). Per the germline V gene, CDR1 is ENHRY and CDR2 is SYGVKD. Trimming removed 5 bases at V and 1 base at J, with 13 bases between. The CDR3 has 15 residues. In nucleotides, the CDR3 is TGTGCCATCAGTTTTGGGACTCAAGGCACAGATACGCAGTATTTT. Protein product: CAISFGTQGTDTQYF.

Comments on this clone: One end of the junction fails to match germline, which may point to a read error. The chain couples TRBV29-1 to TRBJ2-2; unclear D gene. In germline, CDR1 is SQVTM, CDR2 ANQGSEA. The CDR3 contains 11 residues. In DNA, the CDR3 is TGCAGCGTTAAAGACTCCGGGGAGCTGTTTTTT. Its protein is CSVKDSGELFF.

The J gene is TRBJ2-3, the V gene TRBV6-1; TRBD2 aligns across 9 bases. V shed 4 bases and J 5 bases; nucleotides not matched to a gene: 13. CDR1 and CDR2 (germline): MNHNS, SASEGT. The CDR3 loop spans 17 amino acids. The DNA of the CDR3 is TGTGCCAGCAGTGGCCTTCTAGCGGGACAACTTGGAGATACGCAGTATTTT. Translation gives CASSGLLAGQLGDTQYF.

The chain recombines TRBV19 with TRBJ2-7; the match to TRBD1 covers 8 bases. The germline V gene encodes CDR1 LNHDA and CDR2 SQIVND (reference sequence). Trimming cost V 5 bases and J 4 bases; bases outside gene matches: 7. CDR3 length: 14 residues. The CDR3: CASSPRQGLYEQYF. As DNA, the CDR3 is TGTGCCAGTAGTCCACGACAGGGGCTGTACGAGCAGTACTTC.

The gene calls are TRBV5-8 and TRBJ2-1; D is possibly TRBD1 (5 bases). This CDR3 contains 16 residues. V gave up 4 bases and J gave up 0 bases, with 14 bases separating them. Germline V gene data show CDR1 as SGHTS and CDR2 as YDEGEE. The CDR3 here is CASSTWRDSSYNEQFF. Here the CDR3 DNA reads TGTGCCAGCAGCACTTGGAGAGACAGCTCCTACAATGAGCAGTTCTTC.

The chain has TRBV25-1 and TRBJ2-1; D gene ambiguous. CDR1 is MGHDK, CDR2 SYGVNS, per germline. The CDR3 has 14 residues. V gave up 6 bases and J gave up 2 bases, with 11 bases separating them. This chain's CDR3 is CASSRHETYNEQFF. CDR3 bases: TGTGCCAGCAGCCGACACGAAACCTACAATGAGCAGTTCTTC.

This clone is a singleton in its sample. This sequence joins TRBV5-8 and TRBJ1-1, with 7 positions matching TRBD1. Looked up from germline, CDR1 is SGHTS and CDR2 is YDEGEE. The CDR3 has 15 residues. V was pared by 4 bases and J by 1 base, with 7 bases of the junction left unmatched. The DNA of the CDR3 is TGTGCCAGCAGCCCCACAGGGGCGGGGAACACTGAAGCTTTCTTT. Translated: CASSPTGAGNTEAFF.

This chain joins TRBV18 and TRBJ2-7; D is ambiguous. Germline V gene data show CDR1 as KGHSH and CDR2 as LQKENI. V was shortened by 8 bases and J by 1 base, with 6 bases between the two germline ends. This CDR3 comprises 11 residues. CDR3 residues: CASALSYEQYF. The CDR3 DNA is TGTGCCAGCGCCCTATCCTACGAGCAGTACTTC.

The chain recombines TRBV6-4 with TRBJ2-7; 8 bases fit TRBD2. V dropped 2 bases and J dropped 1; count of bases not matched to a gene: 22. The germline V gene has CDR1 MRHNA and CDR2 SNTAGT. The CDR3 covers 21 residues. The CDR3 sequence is CASSDPHGSGSRSGVSYEQYF. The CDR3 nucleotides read TGTGCCAGCAGTGACCCTCACGGCAGCGGGAGTCGCTCGGGGGTGTCCTACGAGCAGTACTTC.

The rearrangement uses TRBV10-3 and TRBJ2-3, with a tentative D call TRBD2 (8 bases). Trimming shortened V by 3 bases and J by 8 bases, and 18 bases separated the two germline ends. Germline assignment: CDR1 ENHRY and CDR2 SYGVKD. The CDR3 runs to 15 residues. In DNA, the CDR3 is TGTGCCATCAGTGACTCGGGAGGGGGCGAGGGTACGCAGTATTTT. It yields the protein CAISDSGGGEGTQYF.

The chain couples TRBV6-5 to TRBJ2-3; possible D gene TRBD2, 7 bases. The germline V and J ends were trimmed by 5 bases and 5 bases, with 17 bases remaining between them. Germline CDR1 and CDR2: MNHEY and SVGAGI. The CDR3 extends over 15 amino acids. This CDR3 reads CASSPPGRGRDTQYF. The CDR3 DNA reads TGTGCCAGCAGTCCCCCTGGGAGGGGGAGAGATACGCAGTATTTT.

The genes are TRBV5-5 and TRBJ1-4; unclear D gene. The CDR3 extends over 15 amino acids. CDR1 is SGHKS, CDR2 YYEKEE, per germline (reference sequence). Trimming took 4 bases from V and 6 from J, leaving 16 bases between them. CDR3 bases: TGTGCCAGCAGCGCTTGGACCGTGCGGGATGAAAAACTGTTTTTT. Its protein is CASSAWTVRDEKLFF.

CDR3 DNA: TGTGCCAGCAGCTTAGCGTACGGGGGGACGGAGGCTGGCTACACCTTC. The encoded protein is CASSLAYGGTEAGYTF. V usage is TRBV7-8 and J usage is TRBJ1-2, with D tentatively TRBD1 (5 bases). The V and J ends lost 0 bases and 7 bases respectively, with 18 bases between them. The CDR3 runs to 16 residues. Germline CDR1 is SGHVS and CDR2 is FQNEAQ.

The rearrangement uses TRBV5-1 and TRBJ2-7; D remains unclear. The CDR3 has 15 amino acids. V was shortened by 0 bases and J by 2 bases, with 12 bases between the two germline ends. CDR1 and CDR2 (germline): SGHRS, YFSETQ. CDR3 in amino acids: CASSLETRTPYEQYF. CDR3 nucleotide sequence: TGCGCCAGCAGCTTGGAAACAAGAACGCCCTACGAGCAGTACTTC.